Listed here are 3 T cell receptor beta chains from one sample, sequenced in a study of tumor-infiltrating lymphocytes in primary liver carcinoma. The authors made TCR beta cDNA from around 500 ng total RNA with a constant-region primer. A slightly modified ARM-PCR protocol with three nested multiplex PCR rounds produced these TCR beta libraries. The first two PCR rounds used TRBV1-TRBV30 primers with a Cbeta primer, roughly 10 cycles each. Via MiXCR, TCRdb re-called the multiplex PCR reads, giving one row per CDR3 protein. The sample holds under 30,000 distinct CDR3 sequences, 75% to 80% seen once. Co-extraction yielded RNA and DNA from 20-30 mg of unsorted bulk tissue. Specimen: liver tumor tissue from sampling region 3. Indicated subset: tumor region T3, left-lateral pole. The source of these receptors is a man aged 35-49 years with primary liver carcinoma and hepatitis B virus infection.

This clonotype was seen a handful of times. The germline gene is not matched at one end of the junction; a read error may be the cause. The chain recombines TRBV4-2 with TRBJ2-3; D tentatively reads TRBD1 or TRBD2 (5 bases each). Germline loops: CDR1 LGHNA, CDR2 YNFKEQ. The CDR3 runs to 15 residues. CDR3 DNA sequence: TGTGCCAGCAGCGAAGGGAAGGGAGTGACAGATACGAAGTATTTT. Encoded protein: CASSEGKGVTDTKYF.

Concerning this clonotype itself: The conserved phenylalanine or tryptophan is not found at the CDR3 terminus, so this likely reflects a read error. The limits of the CDR3 on the DNA are not certain, so only TCRdb's listed CDR3 is given. The chain couples TRBV6-5 to TRBJ1-6; the table's TRBD1 call for D was not verified on the DNA. CDR1 MNHEY and CDR2 SVGAGI come from the germline V gene. A total of 13 residues make up the CDR3, ends included. The CDR3 region is CASRGIGDSPLYL.

This clonotype was seen once. A much larger clone lies one base from this, so it may be a read error. This chain uses TRBV20-1 with TRBJ2-1; the D gene is possibly TRBD2 (6 bases). The CDR3 has 14 residues. Germline V CDR1 and CDR2: DFQATT, SNEGSKA (reference sequence). The CDR3: CGASIQRAINEQFF. CDR3 sequence (DNA): TGCGGTGCTAGTATACAGCGGGCTATCAATGAGCAGTTCTTC.